One and the same sample provided the 3 T cell receptor beta chains below, sequenced in a study of cytomegalovirus exposure and HLA in healthy donors. Amplification used 60 Vbeta primers and 13 Jbeta primers. Generated by immunoSEQ multiplex PCR, the TCRdb table keeps only in-frame clones and is missing some. The data contain 150,000 to 200,000 clones, 80% to 90% of them singletons. Sequencing input: PBMCs. These receptors were obtained from a young man in good health and CMV-seropositive.

The J gene is TRBJ2-2, the V gene TRBV6-4; possibly TRBD1 for D (6 bases). This CDR3 has 16 residues. From germline, CDR1 is MRHNA and CDR2 SNTAGT. V was pared by 5 bases and J by 4 bases, with 17 bases between. The CDR3 is CASSPDYRVGTGELFF. CDR3 in DNA: TGTGCCAGCAGTCCCGACTACAGGGTAGGCACCGGGGAGCTGTTTTTT.

The J gene is TRBJ1-3, the V gene TRBV7-9, with a tentative D call TRBD1 (6 bases). The length of the CDR3 is 15 residues. Germline assignment: CDR1 SEHNR and CDR2 FQNEAQ (reference sequence). Trimming left V 1 base short and J 3 bases short, with 10 bases between. This chain's CDR3 is CASSLVTGNGNTIYF. DNA of the CDR3: TGTGCCAGCAGCTTAGTAACAGGGAATGGAAACACCATATATTTT.

J is TRBJ2-1 and V is TRBV5-1, with 8 bases that match TRBD2. After removal of 0 bases from V and 0 bases from J, the junction contained 2 bases not matched to a gene. The CDR3 totals 16 residues. Germline lookup yields CDR1 SGHRS and CDR2 YFSETQ. The CDR3 sequence is CASSLASGSSYNEQFF. CDR3 DNA: TGCGCCAGCAGCTTGGCCAGCGGGAGCTCCTACAATGAGCAGTTCTTC.